This T cell receptor beta chain came from a study of patients and donors after allogeneic stem cell transplantation. MiXCR, applied by TCRdb to the RT-PCR reads, yields one record per CDR3 protein. The sample records a few hundred thousand distinct CDR3 sequences, around 40% being singletons. The TCR sequence derives from a human donor who was either an allogeneic HSCT recipient or a stem cell or donor lymphocyte infusion donor (not recorded which). It is not recorded whose cells these are; they may come from a transplant donor. The sequencing input was blood, either unsorted or a sorted T cell fraction (not recorded which).

This CDR3 reads CASSSQGNSYNSPLHF. Here the CDR3 DNA reads TGTGCCAGCAGTTCTCAGGGTAACTCCTATAATTCACCCCTCCACTTT. The J gene is TRBJ1-6, the V gene TRBV12-3 or TRBV12-4; D is perhaps TRBD1 (5 bases). CDR3 length: 16 residues. The V end was cut by 4 bases, the J end by 0 bases, with 10 bases between.